Following are 10 T cell receptor beta chains from one sample sequenced in a study of response to subunit inactivated influenza vaccine. TCRdb analysed the RT-PCR reads with MiXCR anew, one entry per CDR3 protein. Among 500,000 to 550,000 distinct CDR3 sequences listed, less than 7.5% were seen once. The starting material was PBMCs from blood, obtained roughly 24 months after vaccination. Receptors were obtained from a man between 50 and 75 years old who received an inactivated influenza vaccine.

In this sample, this clonotype turned up a few times. The chain employs TRBV7-2 and TRBJ1-5; D is perhaps TRBD1 (5 bases). Per the germline V gene, CDR1 is SGHTA and CDR2 is FQGNSA. This CDR3 has 14 amino acids. V lost 5 bases, J lost 6 bases, and 14 bases lay in between. CDR3 coding DNA: TGTGCCAGCAGCGTTGGGGGGAGTGGTCAGCCCCAGCATTTT. Its protein product is CASSVGGSGQPQHF.

At least ten counts were recorded for this clonotype. This sequence joins TRBV10-3 and TRBJ1-3; possible D gene TRBD1, 5 bases. V dropped 10 bases and J dropped 0 bases, with 13 bases sitting between them. Germline assignment: CDR1 ENHRY and CDR2 SYGVKD. This CDR3 has 14 amino acids. CDR3 bases: TGTGCCACCTCCGACAGCCTCTCTGGAAACACCATATATTTT. It is translated as CATSDSLSGNTIYF.

A note on this clonotype: Since a much larger clone is just one base distant, this may be a read error. The CDR3 DNA reads as TGTGCCAGCAGTGATTTTGGGACAACAATCTACGAGCAGTACTTC. Its translation is CASSDFGTTIYEQYF. V is TRBV6-1 and J is TRBJ2-7; TRBD1 is a possible D gene (6 bases). This CDR3 spans 15 amino acids. Trimming removed 3 bases from V and 3 bases from J, with 15 bases in between. CDR1 and CDR2 (germline): MNHNS, SASEGT.

This clonotype was seen just once. Germline is not matched at one junction end, which may reflect a read error. The rearrangement joins TRBV5-1 to TRBJ2-3, with D possibly being TRBD2 (6 bases). Germline V lookup: CDR1 SGHRS, CDR2 YFSETQ. The CDR3 runs 15 residues. The CDR3 loop is CACSLAAGSTDTQYF. Here the CDR3 DNA reads TGCGCCTGCAGCTTGGCGGCGGGATCCACAGATACGCAGTATTTT.

This clonotype has ten or more counts. The chain carries TRBV5-1 and TRBJ2-3; D is possibly TRBD1 (5 bases). V was trimmed by 4 bases and J by 0 bases, leaving 15 bases between them. CDR3 length equals 16 residues. CDR1 is SGHRS, CDR2 YFSETQ, per germline. CDR3 sequence: CASSRGHPQSTDTQYF. The CDR3 coding sequence is TGCGCCAGCAGCCGCGGACACCCCCAAAGCACAGATACGCAGTATTTT.

This clonotype showed up just a few times. J is TRBJ2-5 and V is TRBV2, with D uncertain. CDR3 length: 14 amino acids. Germline CDR1 is SNHLY and CDR2 is FYNNEI. Trimming took 4 bases from V and 1 from J, leaving 10 bases between them. CDR3 amino acids: CASSVWTIQETQYF. CDR3 nucleotides: TGTGCCAGCAGTGTATGGACCATCCAAGAGACCCAGTACTTC.

This clonotype turned up a few times. The chain combines TRBV5-1 with TRBJ2-7; no firm D call. CDR1 and CDR2 (germline): SGHRS, YFSETQ. With 2 bases removed from V and 0 bases from J, the gap between germline ends came to 12 bases. The length of the CDR3 is 15 residues. CDR3 DNA sequence: TGCGCCAGCAGCTTTGACTTCCAGAGCTCCTACGAGCAGTACTTC. Translating it yields CASSFDFQSSYEQYF.

This chain connects TRBV3-1 to TRBJ2-7; 10 nucleotides align to TRBD2. V trimming: 3 bases; J trimming: 5 bases; junction bases outside the gene matches: 13. CDR3 size: 17 residues. Germline loops: CDR1 LGHDT, CDR2 YNNKEL (reference sequence). CDR3 residues: CASSHGGMTSGSHEQYF. CDR3 nucleotides: TGTGCCAGCAGCCACGGCGGTATGACTAGCGGGTCCCACGAGCAGTACTTC.

This clonotype was found many times. The chain uses TRBV12-3 or TRBV12-4 and TRBJ1-3; D is unclear. CDR3 length equals 15 residues. The ends were cut back, 3 bases at V and 0 bases at J, with 9 bases in the middle. The CDR3, as DNA: TGTGCCAGCAGTTTCGGTTCTCCCTCTGGAAACACCATATATTTT. This codes for CASSFGSPSGNTIYF.

This clonotype was observed a handful of times. The chain links TRBV11-2 to TRBJ2-1; 7 nucleotides line up with TRBD2. J lost 5 bases, V lost 1 base, and 11 bases had no gene match. This CDR3 is 17 amino acids long. Germline V gene sequence: CDR1 SGHAT, CDR2 FQNNGV. CDR3 loop: CASSLVLGLAANNEQFF. CDR3 sequence (DNA): TGTGCCAGCAGCTTAGTTCTAGGTCTAGCGGCAAACAATGAGCAGTTCTTC.